This is a list of T cell receptor beta chains from one sample in a study of early T cells in non-severe SARS-CoV-2 infection. TCRdb processed the 5' RACE reads anew with MiXCR; each CDR3 protein has one entry. The table shows about 98,000 distinct CDR3 sequences, with roughly 9.6% occurring only once. The specimen sequenced was whole blood. All receptors come from an adult who was a healthcare worker with PCR-confirmed SARS-CoV-2 infection or an uninfected control (not recorded which). Both conserved end residues are part of each CDR3. D genes are given only for firm matches. Only some rows state a clone size, as once, few, many or a class for expanded clones.

TRBJ2-3,few,TRBV20-1,NA,CSAQLQTFTDTQYF,TGCAGTGCTCAGCTACAGACCTTCACAGATACGCAGTATTTT
TRBJ1-1,medium-sized,TRBV6-6,NA,CASTQLGGSPEAFF,TGTGCCAGCACCCAGTTGGGTGGCTCTCCTGAAGCTTTCTTT
TRBJ2-3,many,TRBV5-4,TRBD2,CACSGGSTDTQYF,TGTGCCTGTTCGGGGGGAAGCACAGATACGCAGTATTTT
TRBJ1-5,many,TRBV28,NA,CASMSGVSNQPQHF,TGTGCCAGCATGTCAGGGGTAAGCAATCAGCCCCAGCATTTT
TRBJ2-1,many,TRBV7-2,NA,CASSLWPLAPYNEQFF,TGTGCCAGCAGCTTATGGCCGCTAGCCCCCTACAATGAGCAGTTCTTC
TRBJ1-1,NA,TRBV6-2/TRBV6-3,NA,CAIDPRGRGTEAFF,TGTGCCATCGATCCCCGGGGCAGGGGAACTGAAGCTTTCTTT
TRBJ1-2,NA,TRBV21-1,NA,CASSKSRPNIYGYTF,TGTGCCAGCAGCAAAAGCAGGCCGAATATCTATGGCTACACCTTC
TRBJ1-2,NA,TRBV7-9,NA,CASSLSRENYGYTF,TGTGCCAGCAGTTTGTCCCGGGAGAACTATGGCTACACCTTC
TRBJ2-1,NA,TRBV18,TRBD1,CASTSGQGAYSGQFF,TGTGCCAGCACATCGGGACAGGGTGCCTACAGTGGGCAGTTCTTC
TRBJ2-7,few,TRBV28,TRBD2,CASSLSGLAGNSYEQYF,TGTGCCAGCAGTTTATCGGGACTAGCGGGAAACTCCTACGAGCAGTACTTC
TRBJ1-2,NA,TRBV28,NA,CASSYGLNYGYTF,TGTGCCAGCAGTTACGGCCTTAACTATGGCTACACCTTC
TRBJ2-1,many,TRBV7-3,TRBD2,CASSKQLAGASYEQFF,TGTGCCAGCAGCAAACAGCTAGCGGGAGCTAGCTATGAGCAGTTCTTC
TRBJ1-1,many,TRBV11-2,NA,CASSLVGGTTEAFF,TGTGCCAGCAGCTTAGTGGGGGGAACAACTGAAGCTTTCTTT
TRBJ2-1,few,TRBV3-1,NA,CASSQVSSSYNEQFF,TGTGCCAGCAGCCAAGTCTCTAGCTCCTACAATGAGCAGTTCTTC
TRBJ2-2,NA,TRBV7-9,NA,CASSLVSTGELFF,TGTGCCAGCAGCTTAGTCTCCACCGGGGAGCTGTTTTTT
TRBJ1-1,few,TRBV28,NA,CASSLPILVRGQNTEAFF,TGTGCCAGCAGTTTACCCATCTTGGTGAGAGGGCAGAACACTGAAGCTTTCTTT
TRBJ2-7,NA,TRBV6-2/TRBV6-3,TRBD1,CASTRDRPYEQYF,TGTGCCAGCACCCGGGACAGGCCCTACGAGCAGTACTTC
TRBJ2-7,NA,TRBV29-1,TRBD2,CSARTSGGPYEQYF,TGCAGCGCTCGGACTAGCGGGGGCCCCTACGAGCAGTACTTC
TRBJ1-4,NA,TRBV20-1,NA,CSARSPGQAGVNEKLFF,TGCAGTGCTAGATCCCCCGGGCAGGCCGGAGTTAATGAAAAACTGTTTTTT
TRBJ2-7,many,TRBV6-1,NA,CASSEADSSYEQYF,TGTGCCAGCAGTGAAGCAGACAGCTCCTACGAGCAGTACTTC
TRBJ1-1,few,TRBV6-5,NA,CASSYADTEAFF,TGTGCCAGCAGTTACGCGGACACTGAAGCTTTCTTT
TRBJ2-4,NA,TRBV5-5,TRBD1,CASSPRGLVALLAKNIQYF,TGTGCCAGCAGTCCCAGGGGGTTGGTAGCGCTCCTAGCCAAAAACATTCAGTACTTC
TRBJ1-2,few,TRBV19,NA,CASTTGLNGGYGYTF,TGTGCCAGTACTACAGGACTTAACGGGGGCTATGGCTACACCTTC
TRBJ2-3,NA,TRBV20-1,NA,CSARDPLGPDTQYF,TGCAGTGCTAGAGATCCTCTCGGCCCAGATACGCAGTATTTT
TRBJ1-1,few,TRBV7-7,NA,CASSPEAFF,TGTGCCAGCAGCCCTGAAGCTTTCTTT
TRBJ2-1,NA,TRBV7-9,NA,CASSLGQAGVYNEQFF,TGTGCCAGCAGCTTAGGTCAAGCGGGTGTTTACAATGAGCAGTTCTTC
TRBJ2-3,NA,TRBV27,TRBD1,CASSLEGTGGTDTQYF,TGTGCCAGCAGTCTGGAGGGGACAGGGGGCACAGATACGCAGTATTTT
TRBJ2-3,few,TRBV12-3/TRBV12-4,TRBD2,CASRSSGRRTDTQYF,TGTGCCAGCAGGTCTAGCGGGAGAAGGACAGATACGCAGTATTTT
TRBJ2-1,NA,TRBV4-1,NA,CASSGVSYNEQFF,TGCGCCAGCAGCGGAGTATCCTACAATGAGCAGTTCTTC
TRBJ1-2,NA,TRBV6-6,NA,CASSYPASGEANYGYTF,TGTGCCAGCAGTTACCCCGCTTCGGGGGAAGCTAACTATGGCTACACCTTC
TRBJ2-1,many,TRBV7-6,TRBD1,CASSLGTGSSEQFF,TGTGCCAGCAGCTTAGGGACAGGGAGCAGTGAGCAGTTCTTC
TRBJ2-5,NA,TRBV18,NA,CASSWTEETQYF,TGTGCCAGCTCATGGACAGAAGAGACCCAGTACTTC
TRBJ2-3,once,TRBV5-1,NA,CASSRSGTTTDTQYF,TGCGCCAGCAGTCGATCTGGGACCACCACAGATACGCAGTATTTT
TRBJ2-1,many,TRBV7-3,TRBD2,CASSPTSGVKGEQFF,TGTGCCAGCAGCCCGACTAGCGGGGTCAAGGGTGAGCAGTTCTTC
TRBJ2-2,many,TRBV20-1,NA,CSASRAENTGELFF,TGCAGTGCTAGCCGAGCGGAGAACACCGGGGAGCTGTTTTTT
TRBJ2-7,NA,TRBV28,TRBD2,CASSGLLLAGDEQYF,TGTGCCAGCAGTGGACTCCTACTAGCGGGAGACGAGCAGTACTTC
TRBJ1-1,NA,TRBV5-1,TRBD1,CATARGTGVTEAFF,TGCGCCACCGCCCGCGGGACAGGGGTCACTGAAGCTTTCTTT
TRBJ1-5,many,TRBV19,TRBD1,CASSIVGGPQPQHF,TGTGCCAGTAGTATAGTAGGGGGCCCACAGCCCCAGCATTTT
TRBJ2-2,few,TRBV5-5,NA,CASKSEGIWDTGELFF,TGTGCCAGCAAGTCTGAGGGGATTTGGGATACCGGGGAGCTGTTTTTT
TRBJ1-2,few,TRBV3-1,NA,CASSQGLGNYGYTF,TGTGCCAGCAGCCAAGGTCTGGGGAACTATGGCTACACCTTC
TRBJ2-3,few,TRBV7-9,NA,CASSLEQGTDTQYF,TGTGCCAGCAGCTTAGAACAGGGAACAGATACGCAGTATTTT
TRBJ2-3,many,TRBV12-3/TRBV12-4,NA,CASSSPDGTQYF,TGTGCCAGCAGTTCCCCCGACGGTACGCAGTATTTT
TRBJ2-1,few,TRBV5-6,TRBD2,CASSLVASGLRQRKFF,TGTGCCAGCAGCTTGGTTGCTAGCGGCCTACGTCAGCGTAAGTTCTTC
TRBJ1-5,many,TRBV12-3/TRBV12-4,TRBD1,CASSTGAHQPQHF,TGTGCCAGCAGTACAGGGGCCCATCAGCCCCAGCATTTT
TRBJ1-2,NA,TRBV27,TRBD1,CASRGQGIPGYTF,TGTGCCAGCAGGGGACAGGGGATCCCTGGCTACACCTTC
TRBJ2-7,NA,TRBV18,NA,CASSPTLGVEQYF,TGTGCCAGCTCACCTACCCTCGGGGTAGAGCAGTACTTC
TRBJ2-3,many,TRBV20-1,NA,CSAPDYSSTDTQYF,TGCAGTGCCCCTGACTATTCTAGCACAGATACGCAGTATTTT
TRBJ2-7,many,TRBV28,TRBD1,CASSLPGTGVIYEQYF,TGTGCCAGCAGTTTACCGGGGACAGGGGTTATCTACGAGCAGTACTTC
TRBJ2-5,few,TRBV11-2,NA,CASRGRQETQYF,TGTGCCAGCAGGGGAAGACAAGAGACCCAGTACTTC
TRBJ1-2,few,TRBV2,TRBD1,CASSEARGRGYGYTF,TGTGCCAGCAGTGAAGCCAGGGGGCGAGGCTATGGCTACACCTTC
TRBJ2-4,few,TRBV4-1,TRBD1,CASSQITPGQGKNIQYF,TGCGCCAGCAGCCAAATAACACCGGGACAGGGGAAAAACATTCAGTACTTC
TRBJ1-2,NA,TRBV18,NA,CASSPRAYEGEYGYTF,TGTGCCAGCTCACCACGGGCATATGAGGGTGAATATGGCTACACCTTC
TRBJ2-7,few,TRBV20-1,NA,CSASADSYEQYF,TGCAGTGCTAGTGCAGATTCCTACGAGCAGTACTTC
TRBJ2-1,many,TRBV5-1,NA,CASSLQGPYNEQFF,TGCGCCAGCAGCTTACAGGGTCCCTACAATGAGCAGTTCTTC
TRBJ2-1,many,TRBV20-1,NA,CTIDSHNEQFF,TGCACCATAGACAGCCACAATGAGCAGTTCTTC
TRBJ2-2,NA,TRBV19,TRBD2,CATTAGVNTGELFF,TGTGCCACAACAGCGGGGGTGAACACCGGGGAGCTGTTTTTT
TRBJ1-5,few,TRBV6-1,TRBD1,CASSGDRGVNQPQHF,TGTGCCAGCAGTGGAGACAGGGGGGTCAATCAGCCCCAGCATTTT
TRBJ1-1,NA,TRBV2,NA,CASKARTNTEAFF,TGTGCCAGCAAAGCCAGGACTAACACTGAAGCTTTCTTT
TRBJ2-1,many,TRBV29-1,NA,CSVPFPGSLYNEQFF,TGCAGCGTTCCCTTCCCAGGGTCCCTCTACAATGAGCAGTTCTTC
TRBJ1-3,few,TRBV9,NA,CASSEGNTIYF,TGTGCCAGCAGCGAGGGAAACACCATATATTTT